This TCR beta chain was sequenced for a study of CD8 T cells in Susac syndrome. The V gene's germline CDR1 is SNHLY and CDR2 FYNNEI. V lost 6 bases, J lost 2 bases, and 11 bases lay in between. The CDR3 has 13 residues. This clonotype is a singleton in its sample. The authors reverse transcribed roughly 0.5 to 1 ug RNA with random hexamers. TCRdb fed the immunoSEQ multiplex PCR reads into MiXCR, producing one record per CDR3 protein. This table has approximately 300,000 distinct CDR3 sequences, over 75% appearing once. The clonotype was recovered from a human donor with multiple sclerosis. V is TRBV2 and J is TRBJ2-7, with a weak D call TRBD1 (5 bases). The sequenced sample was CD8+ T cells from PBMCs. CDR3 sequence: CASRLQAPYEQYF. For the CDR3, the DNA is TGTGCCAGCAGATTACAGGCCCCCTACGAGCAGTACTTC.